This T cell receptor beta chain emerged from a study of T-cell reconstitution after alpha-beta-depleted transplantation in children. TCRbeta library construction was performed incorporating unique molecular identifiers. TCRdb redid the calling of the PCR reads with MiXCR, one entry per CDR3 protein. This repertoire shows hundreds of thousands of distinct CDR3 sequences, about an eighth found once; its top ten account for about 4%. Trimming left V 6 bases short and J 3 bases short, with 15 bases between. CDR1 is MNHEY, CDR2 SVGEGT, per germline. This CDR3 is built from 15 residues. The origin of this receptor is a human donor who donated a stem cell graft to a child with Fanconi anemia. The sequences come from PBMCs, collected from the stem cell graft. The rearrangement links TRBV6-2 or TRBV6-3 to TRBJ2-1, with D perhaps given as TRBD1 or TRBD2 (5 bases each). CDR3 nucleotide sequence: TGTGCCAGCAGCGATCCCGGGGCAGTCTACAATGAGCAGTTCTTC. This gives the protein CASSDPGAVYNEQFF.